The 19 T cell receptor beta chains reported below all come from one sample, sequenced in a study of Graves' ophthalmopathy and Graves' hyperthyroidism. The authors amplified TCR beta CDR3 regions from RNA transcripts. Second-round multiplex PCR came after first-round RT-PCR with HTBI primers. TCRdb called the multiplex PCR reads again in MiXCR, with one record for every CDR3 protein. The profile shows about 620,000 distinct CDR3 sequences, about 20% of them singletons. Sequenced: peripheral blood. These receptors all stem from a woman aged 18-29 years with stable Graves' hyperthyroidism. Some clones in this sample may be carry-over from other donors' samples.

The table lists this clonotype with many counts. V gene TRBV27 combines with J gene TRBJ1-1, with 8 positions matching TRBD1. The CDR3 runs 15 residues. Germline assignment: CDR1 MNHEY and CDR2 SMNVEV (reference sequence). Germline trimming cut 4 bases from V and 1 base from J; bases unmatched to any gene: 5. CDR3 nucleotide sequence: TGTGCCAGCAGTTCGGGACAGGTGAAGAACACTGAAGCTTTCTTT. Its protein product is CASSSGQVKNTEAFF.

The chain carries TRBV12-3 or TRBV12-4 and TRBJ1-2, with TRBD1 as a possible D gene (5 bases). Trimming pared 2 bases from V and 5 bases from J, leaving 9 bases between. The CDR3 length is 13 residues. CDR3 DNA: TGTGCCAGCAGTTTAAGCGAGGGGTATGGCTACACCTTC. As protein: CASSLSEGYGYTF.

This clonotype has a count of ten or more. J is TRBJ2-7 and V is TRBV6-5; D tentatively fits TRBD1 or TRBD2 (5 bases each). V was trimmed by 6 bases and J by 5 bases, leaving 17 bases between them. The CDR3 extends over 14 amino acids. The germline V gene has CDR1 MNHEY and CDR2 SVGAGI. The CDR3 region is CASRHSQGRNEQYF. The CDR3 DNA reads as TGTGCCAGCAGACACTCCCAGGGACGGAACGAGCAGTACTTC.

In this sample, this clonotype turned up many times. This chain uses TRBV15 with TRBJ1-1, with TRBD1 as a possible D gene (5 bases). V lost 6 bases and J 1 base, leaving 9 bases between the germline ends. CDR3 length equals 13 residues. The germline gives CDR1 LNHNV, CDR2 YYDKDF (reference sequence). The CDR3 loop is CATRGPANTEAFF. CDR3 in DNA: TGTGCCACCAGGGGGCCAGCGAACACTGAAGCTTTCTTT.

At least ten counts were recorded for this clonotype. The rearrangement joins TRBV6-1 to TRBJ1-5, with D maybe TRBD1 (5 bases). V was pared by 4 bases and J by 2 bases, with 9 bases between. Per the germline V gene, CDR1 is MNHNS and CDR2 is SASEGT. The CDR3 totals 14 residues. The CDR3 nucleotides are TGTGCCAGCAGTGGAGGGGACCGCAATCAGCCCCAGCATTTT. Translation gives CASSGGDRNQPQHF.

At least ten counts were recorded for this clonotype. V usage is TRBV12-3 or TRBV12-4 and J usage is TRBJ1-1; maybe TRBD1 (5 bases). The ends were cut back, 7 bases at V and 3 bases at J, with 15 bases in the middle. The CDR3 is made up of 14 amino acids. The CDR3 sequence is CASMGGRMDTEAFF. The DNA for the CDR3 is TGTGCCAGCATGGGGGGAAGGATGGACACTGAAGCTTTCTTT.

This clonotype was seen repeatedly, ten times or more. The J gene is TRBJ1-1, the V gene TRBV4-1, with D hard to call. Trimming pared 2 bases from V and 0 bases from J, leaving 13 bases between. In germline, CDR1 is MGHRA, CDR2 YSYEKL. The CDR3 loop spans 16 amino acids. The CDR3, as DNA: TGCGCCAGCAGCCAATTCTCCCGGATGCTGAACACTGAAGCTTTCTTT. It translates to CASSQFSRMLNTEAFF.

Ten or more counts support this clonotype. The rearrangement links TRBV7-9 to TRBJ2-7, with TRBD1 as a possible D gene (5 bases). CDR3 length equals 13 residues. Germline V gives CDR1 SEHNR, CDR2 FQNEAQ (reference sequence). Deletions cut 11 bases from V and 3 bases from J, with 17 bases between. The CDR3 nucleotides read TGTGCCGCGGACAAGTCAGAAAACTACGAGCAGTACTTC. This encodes CAADKSENYEQYF.

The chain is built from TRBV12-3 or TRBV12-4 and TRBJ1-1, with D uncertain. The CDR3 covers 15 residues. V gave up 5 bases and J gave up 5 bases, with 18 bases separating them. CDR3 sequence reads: CASSPFEGAETEAFF. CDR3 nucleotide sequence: TGTGCCAGCAGTCCCTTCGAGGGAGCGGAGACTGAAGCTTTCTTT.

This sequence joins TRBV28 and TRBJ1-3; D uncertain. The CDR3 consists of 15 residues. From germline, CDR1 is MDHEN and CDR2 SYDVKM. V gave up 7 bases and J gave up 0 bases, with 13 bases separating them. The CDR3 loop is CASNQQFSSGNTIYF. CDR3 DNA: TGTGCCAGCAACCAACAATTTAGCTCTGGAAACACCATATATTTT. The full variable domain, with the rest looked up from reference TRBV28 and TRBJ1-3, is DVKVTQSSRYLVKRTGEKVFLECVQDMDHENMFWYRQDPGLGLRLIYFSYDVKMKEKGDIPEGYSVSREKKERFSLILESASTNQTSMYLCASNQQFSSGNTIYFGEGSWLTVV.

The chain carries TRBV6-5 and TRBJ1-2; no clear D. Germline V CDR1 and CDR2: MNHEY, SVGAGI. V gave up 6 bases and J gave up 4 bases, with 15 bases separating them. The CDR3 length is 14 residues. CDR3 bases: TGTGCCAGCAGCCACCTAGAGCAGGCCTATGGCTACACCTTC. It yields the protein CASSHLEQAYGYTF.

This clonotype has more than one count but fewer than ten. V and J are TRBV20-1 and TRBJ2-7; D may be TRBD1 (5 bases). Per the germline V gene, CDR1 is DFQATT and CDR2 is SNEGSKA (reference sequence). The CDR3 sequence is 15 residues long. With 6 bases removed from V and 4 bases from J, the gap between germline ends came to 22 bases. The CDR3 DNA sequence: TGCAGTGCCCCAGTAAAACTCAGGGTTGGGTACGAGCAGTACTTC. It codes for CSAPVKLRVGYEQYF.

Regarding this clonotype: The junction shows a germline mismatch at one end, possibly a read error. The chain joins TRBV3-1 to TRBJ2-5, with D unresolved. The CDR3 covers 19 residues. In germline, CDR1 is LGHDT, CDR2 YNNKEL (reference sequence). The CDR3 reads CASSEDKLPPRRYQETQYF. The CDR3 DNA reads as TGTGCCAGCAGCGAAGACAAGCTCCCCCCGCGGCGGTACCAAGAGACCCAGTACTTC.

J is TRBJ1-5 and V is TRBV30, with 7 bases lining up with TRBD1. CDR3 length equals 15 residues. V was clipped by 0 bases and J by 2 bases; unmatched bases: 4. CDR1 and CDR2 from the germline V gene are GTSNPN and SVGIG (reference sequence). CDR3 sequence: CAWSVKGAGNQPQHF. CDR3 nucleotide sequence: TGTGCCTGGAGTGTAAAGGGGGCGGGCAATCAGCCCCAGCATTTT.

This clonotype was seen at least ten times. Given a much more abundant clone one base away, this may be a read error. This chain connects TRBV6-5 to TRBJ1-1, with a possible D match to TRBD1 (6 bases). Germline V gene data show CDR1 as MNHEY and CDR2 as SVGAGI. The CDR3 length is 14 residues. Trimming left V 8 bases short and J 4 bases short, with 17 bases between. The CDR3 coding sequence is TGTGCCAGCGGTTTCAGGGGCAGGAGCACTGAAGCTTTCTTT. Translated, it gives CASGFRGRSTEAFF.

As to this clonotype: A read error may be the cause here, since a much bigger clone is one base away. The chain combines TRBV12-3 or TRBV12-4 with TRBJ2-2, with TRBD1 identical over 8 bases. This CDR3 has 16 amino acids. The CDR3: CASRPGTGMNTGELCF. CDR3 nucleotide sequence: TGTGCCAGCAGGCCTGGGACAGGCATGAACACCGGGGAGCTGTGTTTT.

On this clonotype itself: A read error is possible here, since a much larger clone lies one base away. CDR3 DNA: TGCAGTGCTACGGCGGAAGAGACCCAGTACTTC. This codes for CSATAEETQYF. The V and J genes are TRBV20-1 and TRBJ2-5; D unresolved. V gave up 4 bases and J gave up 3 bases, with 6 bases separating them. The CDR3 spans 11 residues. CDR1 DFQATT and CDR2 SNEGSKA come from the germline V gene (reference sequence).

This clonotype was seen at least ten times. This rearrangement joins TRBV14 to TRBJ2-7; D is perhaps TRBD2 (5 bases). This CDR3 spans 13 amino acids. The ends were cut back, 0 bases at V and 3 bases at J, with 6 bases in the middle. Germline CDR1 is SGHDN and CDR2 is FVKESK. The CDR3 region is CASSQDEGYEQYF. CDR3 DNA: TGTGCCAGCAGCCAAGATGAGGGCTACGAGCAGTACTTC.

This chain's CDR3 is CASRITGGNTIYF. CDR3 in DNA: TGCGCCAGCAGAATTACAGGGGGAAACACCATATATTTT. The V gene is TRBV5-1, the J gene TRBJ1-3, with D possibly matching TRBD1 (6 bases). This CDR3 spans 13 amino acids. CDR1 SGHRS and CDR2 YFSETQ come from the germline V gene. Trimming took off 5 bases at V and 4 bases at J, with 10 bases between the two ends.